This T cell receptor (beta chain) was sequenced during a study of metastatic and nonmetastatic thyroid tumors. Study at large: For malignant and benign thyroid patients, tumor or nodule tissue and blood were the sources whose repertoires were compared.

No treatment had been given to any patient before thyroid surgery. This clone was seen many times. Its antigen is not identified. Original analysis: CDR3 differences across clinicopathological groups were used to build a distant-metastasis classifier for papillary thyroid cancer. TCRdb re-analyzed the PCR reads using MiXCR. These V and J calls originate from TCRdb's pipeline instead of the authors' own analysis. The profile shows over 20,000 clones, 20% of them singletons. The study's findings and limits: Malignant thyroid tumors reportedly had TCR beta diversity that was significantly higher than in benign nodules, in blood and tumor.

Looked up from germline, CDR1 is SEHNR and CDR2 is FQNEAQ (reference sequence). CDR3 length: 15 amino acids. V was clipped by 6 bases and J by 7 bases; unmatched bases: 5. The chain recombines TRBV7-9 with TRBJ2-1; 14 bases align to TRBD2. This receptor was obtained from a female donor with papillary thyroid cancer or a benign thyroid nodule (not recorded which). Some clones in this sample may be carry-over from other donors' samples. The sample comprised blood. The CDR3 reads CASSSGTSGGNEQFF. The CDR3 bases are TGTGCCAGCAGTTCCGGGACTAGCGGGGGAAATGAGCAGTTCTTC.